The 14 T cell receptor beta chains in this list originate from one sample, sequenced in a study of lymphopenia after photon versus proton radiotherapy. The table came from immunoSEQ multiplex PCR; TCRdb's copy has only in-frame clones and leaves some out. The sample carries roughly 67,000 clones, roughly 93% recorded once. The input for sequencing was peripheral blood, taken from a patient treated with photon-based radiotherapy. The origin of the receptors is a woman in her seventies with pancreatic cancer.

In the case of this clone: Sequence at one end of the junction differs from germline and may be a read error. This chain uses TRBV7-9 with TRBJ1-3; D may be TRBD1 (5 bases). Germline V CDR1 and CDR2: SEHNR, FQNEAQ (reference sequence). The CDR3 covers 17 residues. CDR3 in amino acids: CASSPLDTTSSRNTIYF. In DNA, the CDR3 is TGTGCCAGCAGCCCCCTGGACACCACCTCCTCTAGAAACACCATATATTTT. Combining the CDR3 with reference TRBV7-9 and TRBJ1-3 gives the whole variable domain DTGVSQNPRHKITKRGQNVTFRCDPISEHNRLYWYRQTLGQGPEFLTYFQNEAQLEKSRLLSDRFSAERPKGSFSTLEIQRTEQGDSAMYLCASSPLDTTSSRNTIYFGEGSWLTVV.

V is TRBV7-2 and J is TRBJ2-7; tentatively, D is TRBD2 (5 bases). The CDR3 spans 13 residues. Trimming removed 8 bases from V and 0 bases from J, with 11 bases in between. CDR1 is SGHTA and CDR2 is FQGNSA in the germline V gene. The CDR3 region is CASGFRDSYEQYF. The CDR3 DNA reads TGTGCCAGCGGATTCCGGGACTCCTACGAGCAGTACTTC.

The chain links TRBV9 to TRBJ2-7, with 7 bases aligning to TRBD1. V lost 3 bases, J lost 6 bases, and 6 bases stayed unmatched. CDR1 SGDLS and CDR2 YYNGEE come from the germline V gene. This CDR3 is 13 amino acids long. CDR3 residues: CASSETGLSEQYF. For the CDR3, the DNA is TGTGCCAGCAGCGAGACAGGGTTGTCCGAGCAGTACTTC.

V gene TRBV28 combines with J gene TRBJ1-3; D ambiguous. V was cut by 4 bases and J by 4 bases, with 11 bases left in between. Germline loops: CDR1 MDHEN, CDR2 SYDVKM. This CDR3 has 14 amino acids. The CDR3 loop reads CASSSPGTGNTIYF. Written as DNA, the CDR3 is TGTGCCAGCAGTTCCCCGGGCACGGGAAACACCATATATTTT. Full variable domain (outside the CDR3, taken from reference TRBV28 and TRBJ1-3): DVKVTQSSRYLVKRTGEKVFLECVQDMDHENMFWYRQDPGLGLRLIYFSYDVKMKEKGDIPEGYSVSREKKERFSLILESASTNQTSMYLCASSSPGTGNTIYFGEGSWLTVV.

The chain joins TRBV25-1 to TRBJ1-4, with D possibly matching TRBD1 (5 bases). Germline assignment: CDR1 MGHDK and CDR2 SYGVNS. V was cut by 2 bases and J by 4 bases, with 14 bases left in between. The CDR3 consists of 16 residues. The CDR3 is CASSELRGSNNEKLFF. In DNA form, the CDR3 reads TGTGCCAGCAGTGAACTACGGGGCTCCAATAATGAAAAACTGTTTTTT.

This clone was observed once. The chain uses TRBV4-2 and TRBJ2-7; D remains ambiguous. Germline V gene lookup returns CDR1 LGHNA and CDR2 YNFKEQ. This CDR3 is 11 amino acids long. Trimming removed 1 base from V and 6 bases from J, with 4 bases in between. As DNA, the CDR3 is TGTGCCAGCAGCCAAGGGCGCGAGCAGTACTTC. This gives the protein CASSQGREQYF.

The chain links TRBV4-2 to TRBJ2-7; D may be TRBD2 (5 bases). Germline V gives CDR1 LGHNA, CDR2 YNFKEQ. The CDR3 runs to 13 residues. The germline V and J ends were trimmed by 3 bases and 6 bases, with 12 bases remaining between them. CDR3 coding DNA: TGTGCCAGCAGCCAGCCCGACTACGGCGAGCAGTACTTC. The encoded protein is CASSQPDYGEQYF.

This chain connects TRBV29-1 to TRBJ2-7; a possible D gene is TRBD1 (6 bases). V lost 6 bases and J lost 2, with 14 bases in between. CDR1 is SQVTM and CDR2 is ANQGSEA in the germline V gene. This CDR3 has 13 amino acids. This CDR3 reads CSVTNRATYEQYF. DNA of the CDR3: TGCAGCGTAACAAACAGGGCTACCTACGAGCAGTACTTC.

The chain is built from TRBV2 and TRBJ2-5; D unresolved. There are 11 residues in the CDR3. V was cut by 5 bases and J by 9 bases, with 10 bases left in between. Germline V gene lookup returns CDR1 SNHLY and CDR2 FYNNEI. The CDR3 protein is CASSTQDAQYF. The CDR3 nucleotides read TGTGCCAGCAGTACCCAGGATGCCCAGTACTTC. The complete variable domain, with remaining parts taken from reference TRBV2 and TRBJ2-5, reads EPEVTQTPSHQVTQMGQEVILRCVPISNHLYFYWYRQILGQKVEFLVSFYNNEISEKSEIFDDQFSVERPDGSNFTLKIRSTKLEDSAMYFCASSTQDAQYFGPGTRLLVL.

The rearrangement joins TRBV18 to TRBJ1-1; 8 bases line up with TRBD1. Germline-derived CDR1 and CDR2 are KGHSH and LQKENI. The CDR3 is made up of 15 amino acids. Trimming removed 5 bases from V and 2 bases from J; junction bases left unmatched: 7. CDR3 amino acids: CASSSSDRANTEAFF. DNA for the CDR3: TGTGCCAGCTCATCGTCGGACAGGGCCAACACTGAAGCTTTCTTT.

The chain recombines TRBV11-3 with TRBJ2-2, with D perhaps TRBD1 (5 bases). The CDR3 loop spans 15 amino acids. Germline-derived CDR1 and CDR2 are SGHNT and YENEEA. V was trimmed by 5 bases and J by 7 bases, leaving 17 bases between them. Here the CDR3 reads CASSPRGSASGELFF. CDR3 coding DNA: TGTGCCAGCAGCCCAAGGGGTTCCGCCAGCGGGGAGCTGTTTTTT.

The CDR3 DNA reads TGTGCCAGCAAATACCCGGGGACCGACAATGAGCAGTTCTTC. Protein product: CASKYPGTDNEQFF. The rearrangement links TRBV6-5 to TRBJ2-1; possibly TRBD1 or TRBD2 for D (5 bases each). Trimming left V 7 bases short and J 5 bases short, with 15 bases between. In germline, CDR1 is MNHEY, CDR2 SVGAGI. The CDR3 runs to 14 residues.

This chain uses TRBV27 with TRBJ1-6, with D perhaps matching TRBD1 (6 bases). The germline V and J ends were trimmed by 5 bases and 5 bases, with 13 bases remaining between them. This CDR3 contains 15 residues. Looked up from germline, CDR1 is MNHEY and CDR2 is SMNVEV (reference sequence). CDR3 loop: CASSPLDRNNSPLHF. DNA of the CDR3: TGTGCCAGCAGTCCCCTAGACAGGAATAATTCACCCCTCCACTTT.

This clone occurred once. The J gene is TRBJ1-4, the V gene TRBV10-3, with 7 bases identical to TRBD1. J lost 8 bases, V lost 3 bases, and 6 bases had no gene match. Germline V gives CDR1 ENHRY, CDR2 SYGVKD. CDR3 length: 14 amino acids. CDR3 region: CAISEEVGGEKLFF. The CDR3 DNA follows: TGTGCCATCAGTGAAGAGGTAGGGGGCGAAAAACTGTTTTTT.